This is a list of T cell receptor beta chains from one sample in a study of blood T cell repertoires in COVID-19. Generated by immunoSEQ multiplex PCR, the TCRdb table keeps only in-frame clones and is missing some. The sample has tens of thousands of clones; around 90% are singletons. The sample comprised peripheral blood. The receptors originated from a woman over 75 with acute or convalescent COVID-19. Both conserved end residues are part of each CDR3. D genes are given only for firm matches. Size is omitted from some rows. Given values are once, few, many or a class for expanded clones.

D gene: TRBD1
J gene: TRBJ1-6
V gene: TRBV30
clone size: -
CDR3 protein: CAWTQQGNSPLHF
CDR3 DNA: TGTGCCTGGACACAACAGGGGAATTCACCCCTCCACTTT

D gene: TRBD1
J gene: TRBJ1-2
V gene: TRBV6-5
clone size: -
CDR3 protein: CASSTTGFGHYGYTF
CDR3 DNA: TGTGCCAGCAGTACGACAGGGTTCGGCCACTATGGCTACACCTTC

D gene: TRBD1
J gene: TRBJ2-5
V gene: TRBV24-1
clone size: -
CDR3 protein: CATSDGGRDSKETQYF
CDR3 DNA: TGTGCCACCAGTGATGGCGGTCGGGACAGCAAAGAGACCCAGTACTTC

D gene: -
J gene: TRBJ2-7
V gene: TRBV27
clone size: -
CDR3 protein: CASSPRVTLSYEQYF
CDR3 DNA: TGTGCCAGCAGCCCTAGAGTGACCCTCTCCTACGAGCAGTACTTC

D gene: -
J gene: TRBJ1-1
V gene: TRBV2
clone size: -
CDR3 protein: CASSELGTAKNTEAFF
CDR3 DNA: TGTGCCAGCAGTGAATTAGGGACTGCTAAGAACACTGAAGCTTTCTTT

D gene: -
J gene: TRBJ1-6
V gene: TRBV25-1
clone size: -
CDR3 protein: CASRGLYNSPLHF
CDR3 DNA: TGTGCCAGCAGGGGCCTCTATAATTCACCCCTCCACTTT

D gene: TRBD1
J gene: TRBJ1-1
V gene: TRBV10-1
clone size: -
CDR3 protein: CASHGQANTEAFF
CDR3 DNA: TGCGCCAGCCACGGACAGGCGAACACTGAAGCTTTCTTT

D gene: TRBD1
J gene: TRBJ1-2
V gene: TRBV6-2/TRBV6-3
clone size: -
CDR3 protein: CASSLPGGYGYTF
CDR3 DNA: TGTGCCAGCAGTTTGCCAGGGGGCTATGGCTACACCTTC

D gene: -
J gene: TRBJ1-2
V gene: TRBV5-5
clone size: once
CDR3 protein: CASSGGQNGYTF
CDR3 DNA: TGTGCCAGCAGCGGAGGACAGAATGGCTACACCTTC

D gene: TRBD1
J gene: TRBJ1-2
V gene: TRBV5-8
clone size: -
CDR3 protein: CASSYGQGWAYGYTF
CDR3 DNA: TGTGCCAGCAGCTATGGACAGGGTTGGGCCTATGGCTACACCTTC

D gene: TRBD1
J gene: TRBJ2-7
V gene: TRBV5-4
clone size: -
CDR3 protein: CASTVRDRGEQYF
CDR3 DNA: TGTGCCAGCACCGTTCGGGACAGAGGCGAGCAGTACTTC

D gene: -
J gene: TRBJ2-3
V gene: TRBV7-3
clone size: -
CDR3 protein: CASSFQNRDTQYF
CDR3 DNA: TGTGCCAGCAGCTTCCAAAACAGGGATACGCAGTATTTT

D gene: TRBD1
J gene: TRBJ2-7
V gene: TRBV5-1
clone size: -
CDR3 protein: CASSARAQIGTAYEQYF
CDR3 DNA: TGCGCCAGCAGCGCGAGAGCACAAATCGGGACAGCCTACGAGCAGTACTTC

D gene: TRBD1
J gene: TRBJ1-2
V gene: TRBV10-3
clone size: once
CDR3 protein: CAIRTGTGLPEIGYTF
CDR3 DNA: TGTGCCATCAGAACCGGGACAGGGCTGCCGGAAATAGGCTACACCTTC

D gene: TRBD2
J gene: TRBJ2-7
V gene: TRBV10-3
clone size: -
CDR3 protein: CATHRGGRAYDEQYF
CDR3 DNA: TGTGCCACCCACCGGGGCGGGAGGGCCTATGACGAGCAGTACTTC

D gene: TRBD1
J gene: TRBJ1-2
V gene: TRBV19
clone size: -
CDR3 protein: CASHRTGQPNYGYTF
CDR3 DNA: TGTGCCAGTCATCGGACAGGGCAACCCAACTATGGCTACACCTTC

D gene: TRBD2
J gene: TRBJ2-2
V gene: TRBV2
clone size: -
CDR3 protein: CAGGTSGTGELFF
CDR3 DNA: TGTGCCGGAGGGACTAGTGGGACCGGGGAGCTGTTTTTT

D gene: TRBD2
J gene: TRBJ2-7
V gene: TRBV10-3
clone size: -
CDR3 protein: CAISERAGFSYEQYF
CDR3 DNA: TGTGCCATCAGTGAGAGAGCGGGGTTCTCCTACGAGCAGTACTTC

D gene: TRBD1
J gene: TRBJ2-7
V gene: TRBV24-1
clone size: -
CDR3 protein: CATSFIRQGVHEQYF
CDR3 DNA: TGTGCCACCAGTTTTATTCGACAGGGCGTCCACGAGCAGTACTTC

D gene: TRBD2
J gene: TRBJ2-5
V gene: TRBV6-2/TRBV6-3
clone size: -
CDR3 protein: CASSYSSGGARETQYF
CDR3 DNA: TGTGCCAGCAGTTACTCTAGCGGGGGGGCCAGAGAGACCCAGTACTTC

D gene: -
J gene: TRBJ1-2
V gene: TRBV6-6
clone size: -
CDR3 protein: CASSYSLRDSAYGYTF
CDR3 DNA: TGTGCCAGCAGTTATTCCTTACGCGACAGCGCCTATGGCTACACCTTC

D gene: -
J gene: TRBJ1-4
V gene: TRBV5-1
clone size: -
CDR3 protein: CASSREPGPNEKLFF
CDR3 DNA: TGCGCCAGCAGCCGAGAACCGGGTCCAAATGAAAAACTGTTTTTT

D gene: -
J gene: TRBJ2-2
V gene: TRBV2
clone size: -
CDR3 protein: CASNRDTGELFF
CDR3 DNA: TGTGCCAGCAACAGGGATACCGGGGAGCTGTTTTTT

D gene: TRBD2
J gene: TRBJ2-2
V gene: TRBV7-3
clone size: -
CDR3 protein: CASTQLAGVGTGELFF
CDR3 DNA: TGTGCCAGCACCCAATTAGCGGGAGTTGGTACCGGGGAGCTGTTTTTT

D gene: TRBD2
J gene: TRBJ2-2
V gene: TRBV9
clone size: -
CDR3 protein: CASSSSGGNTGELFF
CDR3 DNA: TGTGCCAGCAGCTCTAGCGGGGGGAACACCGGGGAGCTGTTTTTT

D gene: -
J gene: TRBJ2-6
V gene: TRBV7-3
clone size: -
CDR3 protein: CASSLSSGANVLTF
CDR3 DNA: TGTGCCAGCAGCTTATCTTCTGGGGCCAACGTCCTGACTTTC

D gene: -
J gene: TRBJ1-4
V gene: TRBV5-4
clone size: -
CDR3 protein: CASSLRGGGEKLFF
CDR3 DNA: TGTGCCAGCAGCTTGAGGGGCGGGGGTGAAAAACTGTTTTTT

D gene: TRBD2
J gene: TRBJ2-5
V gene: TRBV30
clone size: -
CDR3 protein: CAWRLGLAGDVGETQYF
CDR3 DNA: TGTGCCTGGAGATTGGGACTAGCGGGAGACGTCGGGGAGACCCAGTACTTC

D gene: -
J gene: TRBJ2-7
V gene: TRBV2
clone size: -
CDR3 protein: CASSEPGFSSYEQYF
CDR3 DNA: TGTGCCAGCAGTGAGCCAGGTTTCAGCTCCTACGAGCAGTACTTC

D gene: TRBD2
J gene: TRBJ2-5
V gene: TRBV18
clone size: -
CDR3 protein: CASSREGETQYF
CDR3 DNA: TGTGCCAGCTCGAGGGAGGGAGAGACCCAGTACTTC

D gene: TRBD1
J gene: TRBJ1-1
V gene: TRBV3-1/TRBV3-2
clone size: once
CDR3 protein: CASSRQGANTEAFF
CDR3 DNA: TGTGCCAGCAGCCGACAGGGGGCGAACACTGAAGCTTTCTTT

D gene: -
J gene: TRBJ1-4
V gene: TRBV20-1
clone size: -
CDR3 protein: CSARDAGKLFF
CDR3 DNA: TGCAGTGCTAGAGATGCCGGGAAACTGTTTTTT

D gene: TRBD1
J gene: TRBJ2-7
V gene: TRBV5-1
clone size: -
CDR3 protein: CAARRTGDSYEQYF
CDR3 DNA: TGCGCCGCCCGGCGGACAGGAGACTCCTACGAGCAGTACTTC

D gene: TRBD1
J gene: TRBJ2-2
V gene: TRBV7-7
clone size: -
CDR3 protein: CASSFRQGYTGELFF
CDR3 DNA: TGTGCTAGCAGCTTTAGACAGGGATACACCGGGGAGCTGTTTTTT

D gene: TRBD1
J gene: TRBJ1-1
V gene: TRBV20-1
clone size: few
CDR3 protein: CSASFGQGLTEAFF
CDR3 DNA: TGCAGTGCTAGTTTCGGACAGGGGTTGACTGAAGCTTTCTTT

D gene: -
J gene: TRBJ1-4
V gene: TRBV5-4
clone size: -
CDR3 protein: CASSWVRSTNEKLFF
CDR3 DNA: TGTGCCAGCAGCTGGGTGAGGTCAACTAATGAAAAACTGTTTTTT

D gene: TRBD1
J gene: TRBJ1-4
V gene: TRBV4-3
clone size: -
CDR3 protein: CASSRTGTGDEKLFF
CDR3 DNA: TGCGCCAGCAGCCGAACCGGGACAGGGGATGAAAAACTGTTTTTT

D gene: TRBD1
J gene: TRBJ1-1
V gene: TRBV19
clone size: -
CDR3 protein: CASRRGQGGSMNTEAFF
CDR3 DNA: TGTGCCAGTAGAAGGGGACAGGGGGGATCCATGAACACTGAAGCTTTCTTT

D gene: TRBD1
J gene: TRBJ2-5
V gene: TRBV5-4
clone size: -
CDR3 protein: CASSSGQQETQYF
CDR3 DNA: TGTGCCAGCAGCTCGGGACAGCAAGAGACCCAGTACTTC

D gene: TRBD2
J gene: TRBJ2-5
V gene: TRBV7-2
clone size: -
CDR3 protein: CASSLGTREETQYF
CDR3 DNA: TGTGCCAGCAGCTTAGGGACTAGGGAAGAGACCCAGTACTTC